This TCR beta chain emerged from a study of OX40 agonist ivuxolimab in advanced cancers. As for the study in general: Dose-escalation patients' cancers were hepatocellular carcinoma, melanoma, renal cell or head and neck cancer. At about 81% male, the cohort had a mean age of 60 years, ranging from 23 to 79.

It was autoimmune disease history or systemic immunosuppression that excluded patients. TCRdb's copy holds only in-frame clones and misses some; the assay was immunoSEQ multiplex PCR. This sample carries about 91,000 clones, more than 75% of them seen once, and the ten largest clones take about 4%. The germline V gene has CDR1 MGHRA and CDR2 YSYEKL. There are 16 residues in the CDR3. V lost 0 bases to trimming and J lost 4 bases, with 15 bases between them. The source of this sequence is an adult with an advanced solid tumor such as melanoma, head and neck, liver or kidney cancer. This specimen was CD4+ or CD8+ T cells sorted from blood, taken in a trial of the OX40 agonist ivuxolimab. The gene calls are TRBV4-1 and TRBJ1-2; no firm D call. Written as DNA, the CDR3 is TGCGCCAGCAGCCAAGATCCGAACCAGTCGGTCTATGGCTACACCTTC. Amino acid sequence: CASSQDPNQSVYGYTF.